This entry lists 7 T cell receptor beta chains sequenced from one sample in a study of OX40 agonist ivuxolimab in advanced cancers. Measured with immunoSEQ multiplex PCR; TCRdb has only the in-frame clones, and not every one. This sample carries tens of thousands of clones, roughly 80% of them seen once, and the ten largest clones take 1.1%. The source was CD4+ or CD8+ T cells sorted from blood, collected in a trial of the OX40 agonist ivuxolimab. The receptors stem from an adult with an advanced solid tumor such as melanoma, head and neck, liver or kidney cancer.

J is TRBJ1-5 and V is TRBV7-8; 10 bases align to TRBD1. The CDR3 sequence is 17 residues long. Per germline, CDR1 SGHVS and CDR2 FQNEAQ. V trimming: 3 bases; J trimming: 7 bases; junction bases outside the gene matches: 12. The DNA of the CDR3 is TGTGCCAGCAGCTTCCGGACAGGGGGGGAACTCCGGCAGCCCCAGCATTTT. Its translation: CASSFRTGGELRQPQHF.

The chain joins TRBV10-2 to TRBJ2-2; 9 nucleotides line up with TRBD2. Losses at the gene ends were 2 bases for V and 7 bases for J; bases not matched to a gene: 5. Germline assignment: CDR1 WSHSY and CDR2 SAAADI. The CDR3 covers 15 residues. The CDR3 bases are TGCGCCAGCAGTGAGCCACTAGCGGGTGGCGGGGAGCTGTTTTTT. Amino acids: CASSEPLAGGGELFF.

CDR3 in amino acids: CASRDRVGGNQPQHF. The CDR3 nucleotides are TGTGCCAGCAGGGACAGGGTCGGCGGCAATCAGCCCCAGCATTTT. J is TRBJ1-5 and V is TRBV6-1; 8 bases are shared with TRBD1. Germline-derived CDR1 and CDR2 are MNHNS and SASEGT. The CDR3 totals 15 residues. V trimming: 6 bases; J trimming: 2 bases; junction bases outside the gene matches: 6.

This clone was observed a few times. DNA for the CDR3: TGCGCCAGCAGTCGCGGACAGGGCACAGATACGCAGTATTTT. As protein: CASSRGQGTDTQYF. This chain links TRBV5-1 with TRBJ2-3; TRBD1 aligns across 7 bases. There are 14 residues in the CDR3. Trimming removed 5 bases from V and 1 base from J; junction bases left unmatched: 4. Germline V gene lookup returns CDR1 SGHRS and CDR2 YFSETQ.

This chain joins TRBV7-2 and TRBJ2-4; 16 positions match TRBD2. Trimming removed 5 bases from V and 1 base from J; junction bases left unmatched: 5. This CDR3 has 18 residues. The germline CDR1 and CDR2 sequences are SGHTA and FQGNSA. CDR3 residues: CASSPGTSGGAAKNIQYF. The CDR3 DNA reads TGTGCCAGCAGCCCCGGGACTAGCGGGGGGGCTGCCAAAAACATTCAGTACTTC.

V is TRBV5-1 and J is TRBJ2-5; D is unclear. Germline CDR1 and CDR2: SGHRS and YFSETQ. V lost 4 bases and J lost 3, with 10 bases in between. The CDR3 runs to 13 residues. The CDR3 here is CASSPIGKETQYF. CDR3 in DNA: TGCGCCAGCAGCCCCATCGGTAAAGAGACCCAGTACTTC.

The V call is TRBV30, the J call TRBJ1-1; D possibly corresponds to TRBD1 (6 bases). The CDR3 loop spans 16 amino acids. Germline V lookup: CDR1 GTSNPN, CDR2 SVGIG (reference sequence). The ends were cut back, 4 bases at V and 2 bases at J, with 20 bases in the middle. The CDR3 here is CAWKGDSGTYNTEAFF. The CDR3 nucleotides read TGTGCCTGGAAGGGTGATAGCGGGACATACAACACTGAAGCTTTCTTT.